A selection of T cell receptor beta chains follows, all from one sample in a study of blood T cell repertoires in COVID-19. Here immunoSEQ multiplex PCR was the method, and the copy in TCRdb shows in-frame clones only, minus some. The sample records over 200,000 clones, just under 90% being singletons. Specimen: peripheral blood. These receptors originate from a man aged 25 to 40 with COVID-19, enrolled during active disease. Both conserved end residues are part of each CDR3. D genes are given only for firm matches. The size field is filled for only some rows; it gives once, few, many or a size class.

V: TRBV4-1
J: TRBJ2-1
D: TRBD2
size: -
CDR3: CASSQIRLAYYNEQFF
DNA: TGCGCCAGCAGCCAAATCCGACTAGCGTACTACAATGAGCAGTTCTTC

V: TRBV5-4
J: TRBJ1-2
D: TRBD1
size: -
CDR3: CASRDRGLHGYTF
DNA: TGTGCCAGCCGTGACAGGGGGCTTCATGGCTACACCTTC

V: TRBV30
J: TRBJ2-7
D: -
size: -
CDR3: CAWSPDWSSYEQYF
DNA: TGTGCCTGGAGCCCTGACTGGAGCTCCTACGAGCAGTACTTC

V: TRBV6-6
J: TRBJ1-1
D: -
size: -
CDR3: CASRGFVDTEAFF
DNA: TGTGCCAGTAGGGGGTTTGTGGACACTGAAGCTTTCTTT

V: TRBV6-5
J: TRBJ1-1
D: TRBD1
size: few
CDR3: CASWAYRDRGAFF
DNA: TGTGCCAGCTGGGCTTACCGGGACAGGGGAGCTTTCTTT

V: TRBV7-9
J: TRBJ1-1
D: TRBD1
size: -
CDR3: CASSPLGQGGTEAFF
DNA: TGTGCCAGCAGCCCGCTGGGACAGGGGGGAACTGAAGCTTTCTTT

V: TRBV3-1/TRBV3-2
J: TRBJ1-2
D: TRBD1
size: -
CDR3: CASSQGDRGTYGYTF
DNA: TGTGCCAGCAGCCAAGGTGACAGGGGGACATATGGCTACACCTTC

V: TRBV11-2
J: TRBJ1-2
D: TRBD1
size: -
CDR3: CASSLDRQGSYGYTF
DNA: TGTGCCAGCAGCTTAGATAGACAGGGGAGCTATGGCTACACCTTC

V: TRBV27
J: TRBJ1-2
D: -
size: -
CDR3: CASSLAPLAYGYTF
DNA: TGTGCCAGCAGTTTAGCCCCCCTGGCCTATGGCTACACCTTC

V: TRBV7-3
J: TRBJ2-7
D: -
size: -
CDR3: CASSLLPIPSYEQYF
DNA: TGTGCCAGCAGCTTACTCCCTATCCCGTCCTACGAGCAGTACTTC

V: TRBV11-2
J: TRBJ2-1
D: -
size: -
CDR3: CASSPRSRVGEQFF
DNA: TGTGCCAGCAGCCCCCGGTCCCGCGTCGGGGAGCAGTTCTTC

V: TRBV4-1
J: TRBJ2-7
D: TRBD1
size: -
CDR3: CASSQDRGSSYEQYF
DNA: TGCGCCAGCAGCCAAGACAGGGGGAGCTCCTACGAGCAGTACTTC

V: TRBV19
J: TRBJ1-1
D: -
size: -
CDR3: CASSMQGLNTEAFF
DNA: TGTGCCAGTAGTATGCAGGGTCTGAACACTGAAGCTTTCTTT

V: TRBV7-3
J: TRBJ2-1
D: -
size: -
CDR3: CASSLWGGSSEQFF
DNA: TGTGCCAGCAGCTTATGGGGGGGCTCGAGCGAGCAGTTCTTC

V: TRBV11-2
J: TRBJ2-3
D: -
size: -
CDR3: CASSLETRTDTQYF
DNA: TGTGCCAGCAGCTTAGAAACTAGAACAGATACGCAGTATTTT

V: TRBV7-2
J: TRBJ2-3
D: TRBD1
size: once
CDR3: CASSLEGQGVDTQYF
DNA: TGTGCCAGCAGCTTAGAGGGCCAGGGGGTAGATACGCAGTATTTT